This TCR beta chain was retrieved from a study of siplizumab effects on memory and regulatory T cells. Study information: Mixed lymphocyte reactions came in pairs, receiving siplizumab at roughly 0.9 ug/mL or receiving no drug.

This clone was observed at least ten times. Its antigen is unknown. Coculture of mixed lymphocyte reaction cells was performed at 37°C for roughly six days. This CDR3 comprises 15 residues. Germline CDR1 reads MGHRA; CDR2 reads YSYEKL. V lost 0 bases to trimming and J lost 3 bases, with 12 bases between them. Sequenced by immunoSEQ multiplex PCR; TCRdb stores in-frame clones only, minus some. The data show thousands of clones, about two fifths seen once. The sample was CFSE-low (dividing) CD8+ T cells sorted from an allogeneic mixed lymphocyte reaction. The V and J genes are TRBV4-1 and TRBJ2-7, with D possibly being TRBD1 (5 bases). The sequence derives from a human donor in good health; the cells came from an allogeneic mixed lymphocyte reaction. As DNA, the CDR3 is TGCGCCAGCAGCCAAGATCCGCAGGGAATCTACGAGCAGTACTTC. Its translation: CASSQDPQGIYEQYF.